These 11 T cell receptor beta chains were sequenced from one sample in a study of regulatory T cells in long-lasting Graves disease. Relying on iRepertoire HTBI primers and Arm-PCR of CDR3 regions, the team built TCR beta libraries. TCRdb reprocessed the multiplex PCR reads via MiXCR and lists one record per CDR3 protein. The sample lists about 530,000 distinct CDR3 sequences; around 16% were seen once. Time point meaning: newly diagnosed GD, antithyroid drugs for less than 3 months. Making the TCR library involved RNA that had been extracted from PBMCs. This sample also belongs to another study, concerning T cells in Graves' hyperthyroidism and ophthalmopathy.

The sequencing here drew on peripheral blood mononuclear cells (PBMCs), taken at new diagnosis, from a patient treated with antithyroid drugs. The receptors here all came from a middle-aged woman with Graves disease.

This clonotype was detected many times. The rearrangement links TRBV12-3 or TRBV12-4 to TRBJ1-5, with D perhaps TRBD1 (5 bases). CDR3 size: 14 residues. Trimming took off 4 bases at V and 4 bases at J, with 11 bases between the two ends. The CDR3 here is CASSSAGLNQPQHF. CDR3 nucleotides: TGTGCCAGCAGTTCCGCAGGGTTAAATCAGCCCCAGCATTTT.

In its sample, this clonotype was seen many times. V is TRBV3-1 and J is TRBJ1-1; D not resolved. The CDR3 has 15 residues. V lost 1 base and J 2 bases, leaving 11 bases between the germline ends. The V gene's germline CDR1 is LGHDT and CDR2 YNNKEL (reference sequence). This CDR3 reads CASSQGFFTNTEAFF. CDR3 sequence (DNA): TGTGCCAGCAGCCAAGGGTTTTTTACCAACACTGAAGCTTTCTTT. Full variable domain (missing parts from reference TRBV3-1 and TRBJ1-1): DTAVSQTPKYLVTQMGNDKSIKCEQNLGHDTMYWYKQDSKKFLKIMFSYNNKELIINETVPNRFSPKSPDKAHLNLHINSLELGDSAVYFCASSQGFFTNTEAFFGQGTRLTVV.

This clonotype showed up just a few times. The chain recombines TRBV18 with TRBJ1-3, with D perhaps matching TRBD1 (5 bases). CDR1 and CDR2 (germline): KGHSH, LQKENI. The V end lost 4 bases, the J end lost 0 bases, and 10 bases lay between the germline ends. This CDR3 region has 15 residues. CDR3 sequence (DNA): TGTGCCAGCTCACACGGGACGGTCTCTGGAAACACCATATATTTT. Translation: CASSHGTVSGNTIYF.

At least ten counts were recorded for this clonotype. This rearrangement joins TRBV6-1 to TRBJ1-5; no clear D gene. The CDR3 contains 13 residues. Trimming shortened V by 2 bases and J by 6 bases, and 8 bases separated the two germline ends. Germline values: CDR1 MNHNS, CDR2 SASEGT. The CDR3 sequence is CASSEQESQPQHF. The CDR3 nucleotides read TGTGCCAGCAGTGAACAGGAGTCTCAGCCCCAGCATTTT.

This clonotype appeared a few times. The J gene is TRBJ1-2, the V gene TRBV4-2; no definite D call. V was shortened by 1 base and J by 4 bases, with 16 bases between the two germline ends. Germline-derived CDR1 and CDR2 are LGHNA and YNFKEQ. There are 16 residues in the CDR3. CDR3 region: CASSQAMRQLSYGYTF. The CDR3 region has the DNA TGTGCCAGCAGCCAAGCAATGAGGCAGCTGAGCTATGGCTACACCTTC.

This clonotype was detected ten times or more. The chain couples TRBV18 to TRBJ2-3, with TRBD1 matching over 7 bases. The germline V gene encodes CDR1 KGHSH and CDR2 LQKENI. V shed 2 bases, J shed 2 bases, and the junction held 1 base outside the gene matches. The CDR3 runs to 14 residues. CDR3 protein: CASSPGTVTDTQYF. CDR3 DNA sequence: TGTGCCAGCTCACCAGGGACAGTCACAGATACGCAGTATTTT.

This clonotype has a count of ten or more. The chain couples TRBV3-1 to TRBJ2-1, with 8 bases matching TRBD2. The CDR3 is 18 amino acids. Germline V CDR1 and CDR2: LGHDT, YNNKEL (reference sequence). The V segment lost 0 bases and the J segment 1 base; nucleotides outside the gene matches: 8. The CDR3 spells CASSQDPLAGLSYNEQFF. The CDR3 DNA reads as TGTGCCAGCAGCCAAGATCCCCTAGCGGGCCTTTCCTACAATGAGCAGTTCTTC.

On this clonotype: A read error may produce the germline difference seen at one junction end. The V and J genes are TRBV7-9 and TRBJ2-1; TRBD2 matches 8 bases. The CDR3 contains 16 residues. Germline V gives CDR1 SEHNR, CDR2 FQNEAQ (reference sequence). The CDR3 loop is CASSLEERGPNNEQFF. The CDR3 coding sequence is TGTGCTAGCAGCTTAGAGGAGCGGGGGCCTAACAATGAGCAGTTCTTC.

This chain links TRBV2 with TRBJ1-2, with TRBD1 identical over 8 bases. This CDR3 spans 16 amino acids. Unmatched junction bases numbered 13, after V lost 6 bases and J lost 4 bases. Per germline, CDR1 SNHLY and CDR2 FYNNEI. In nucleotides, the CDR3 is TGTGCCAGCAGCGTCGATCTCCCAGACAGGGGCTATGGCTACACCTTC. Translation gives CASSVDLPDRGYGYTF.

Ten or more counts support this clonotype. The V gene is TRBV14, the J gene TRBJ1-1; perhaps TRBD1 as D (5 bases). Trimming cost V 4 bases and J 1 base, with 13 bases left between them. The CDR3 covers 15 residues. From germline, CDR1 is SGHDN and CDR2 FVKESK. CDR3 protein: CASSLWGLENTEAFF. CDR3 bases: TGTGCCAGCAGCCTCTGGGGGTTAGAGAACACTGAAGCTTTCTTT.

The chain combines TRBV14 with TRBJ2-1; D may correspond to TRBD1 or TRBD2 (6 bases each). The V end was cut by 0 bases, the J end by 2 bases, with 14 bases between. This CDR3 is built from 17 residues. Germline values: CDR1 SGHDN, CDR2 FVKESK. DNA for the CDR3: TGTGCCAGCAGCCAAGATGGTTTGGGGGGCGCCTACAATGAGCAGTTCTTC. It is translated as CASSQDGLGGAYNEQFF.